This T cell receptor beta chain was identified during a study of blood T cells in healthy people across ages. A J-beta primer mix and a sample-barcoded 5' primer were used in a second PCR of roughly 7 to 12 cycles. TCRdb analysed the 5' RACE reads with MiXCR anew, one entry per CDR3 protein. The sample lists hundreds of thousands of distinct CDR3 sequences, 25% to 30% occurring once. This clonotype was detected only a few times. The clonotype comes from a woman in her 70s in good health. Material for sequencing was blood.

CDR3 in DNA: TGTGCCAGCAGTTCCCGGGACTTCAATGAGCAGTTCTTC. Its protein product is CASSSRDFNEQFF. The chain joins TRBV28 to TRBJ2-1; the D gene is possibly TRBD2 (6 bases). This CDR3 is 13 amino acids long. V was cut by 4 bases and J by 6 bases, with 10 bases left in between. CDR1 is MDHEN and CDR2 is SYDVKM in the germline V gene.